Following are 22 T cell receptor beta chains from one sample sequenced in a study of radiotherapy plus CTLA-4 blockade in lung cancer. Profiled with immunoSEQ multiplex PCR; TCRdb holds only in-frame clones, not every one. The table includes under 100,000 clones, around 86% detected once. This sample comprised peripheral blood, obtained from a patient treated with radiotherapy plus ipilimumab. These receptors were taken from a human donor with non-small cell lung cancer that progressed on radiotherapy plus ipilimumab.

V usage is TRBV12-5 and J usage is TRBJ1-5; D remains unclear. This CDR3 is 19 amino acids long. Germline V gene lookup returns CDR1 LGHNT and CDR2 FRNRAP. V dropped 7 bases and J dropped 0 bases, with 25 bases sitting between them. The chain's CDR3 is CASASSLAGGLNSNQPQHF. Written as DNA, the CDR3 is TGTGCTAGTGCCTCATCCCTGGCAGGAGGGCTAAATAGCAATCAGCCCCAGCATTTT. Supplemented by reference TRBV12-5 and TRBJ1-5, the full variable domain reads DARVTQTPRHKVTEMGQEVTMRCQPILGHNTVFWYRQTMMQGLELLAYFRNRAPLDDSGMPKDRFSAEMPDATLATLKIQPSEPRDSAVYFCASASSLAGGLNSNQPQHFGDGTRLSIL.

The CDR3 DNA is TGTGCCAGCAGTTCGACAGGGCTTAGCTCCTACGAGCAGTACTTC. It encodes CASSSTGLSSYEQYF. This sequence joins TRBV6-1 and TRBJ2-7, with TRBD1 matching over 7 bases. Losses at the gene ends were 5 bases for V and 0 bases for J; bases not matched to a gene: 7. The CDR3 covers 15 residues. Germline V gives CDR1 MNHNS, CDR2 SASEGT.

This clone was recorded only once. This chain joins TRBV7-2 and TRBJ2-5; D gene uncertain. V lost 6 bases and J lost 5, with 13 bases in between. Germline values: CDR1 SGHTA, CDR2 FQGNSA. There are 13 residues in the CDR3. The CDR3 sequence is CASSSTGPETQYF. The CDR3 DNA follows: TGTGCCAGCAGTTCGACTGGCCCGGAGACCCAGTACTTC.

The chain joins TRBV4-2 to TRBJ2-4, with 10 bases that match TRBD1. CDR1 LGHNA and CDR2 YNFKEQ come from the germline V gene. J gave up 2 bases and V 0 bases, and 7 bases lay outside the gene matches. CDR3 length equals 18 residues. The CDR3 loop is CASSQDPGTGVSKNIQYF. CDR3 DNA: TGTGCCAGCAGCCAAGATCCCGGGACAGGGGTTTCCAAAAACATTCAGTACTTC.

The CDR3 here is CASSPGWGNNEQFF. DNA for the CDR3: TGTGCCAGCAGCCCCGGTTGGGGAAACAATGAGCAGTTCTTC. The rearrangement links TRBV9 to TRBJ2-1, with D unresolved. The CDR3 is 14 residues long. Germline V gene lookup returns CDR1 SGDLS and CDR2 YYNGEE. Trimming cost V 4 bases and J 5 bases, with 13 bases left between them.

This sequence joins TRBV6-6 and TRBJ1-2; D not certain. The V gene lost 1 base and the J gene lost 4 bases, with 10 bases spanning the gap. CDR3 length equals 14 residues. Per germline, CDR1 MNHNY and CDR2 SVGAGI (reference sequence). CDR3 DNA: TGTGCCAGCAGTTACTTTGGGTCAGGCTATGGCTACACCTTC. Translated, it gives CASSYFGSGYGYTF.

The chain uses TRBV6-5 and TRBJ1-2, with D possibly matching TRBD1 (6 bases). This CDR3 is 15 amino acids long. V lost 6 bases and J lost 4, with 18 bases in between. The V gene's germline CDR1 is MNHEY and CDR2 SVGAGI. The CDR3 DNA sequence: TGTGCCAGCAGCCGGGACATCGTTTCTTTCTATGGCTACACCTTC. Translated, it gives CASSRDIVSFYGYTF.

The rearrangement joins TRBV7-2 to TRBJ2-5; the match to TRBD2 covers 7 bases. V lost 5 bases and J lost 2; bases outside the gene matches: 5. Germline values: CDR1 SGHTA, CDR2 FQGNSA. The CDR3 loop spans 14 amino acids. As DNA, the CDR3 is TGTGCCAGCAGCCAGTGGACTAGGCAAGAGACCCAGTACTTC. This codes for CASSQWTRQETQYF.

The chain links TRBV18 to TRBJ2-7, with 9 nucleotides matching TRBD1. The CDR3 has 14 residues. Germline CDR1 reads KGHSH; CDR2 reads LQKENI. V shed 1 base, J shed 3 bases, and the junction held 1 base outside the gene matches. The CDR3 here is CASSPRTGDYEQYF. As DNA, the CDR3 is TGTGCCAGCTCACCACGGACAGGGGACTACGAGCAGTACTTC.

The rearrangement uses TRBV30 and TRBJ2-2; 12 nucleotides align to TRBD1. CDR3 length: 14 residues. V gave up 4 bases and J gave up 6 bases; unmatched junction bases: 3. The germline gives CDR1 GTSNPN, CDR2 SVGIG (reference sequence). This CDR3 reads CAWTGQGASGELFF. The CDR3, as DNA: TGTGCCTGGACGGGACAGGGGGCGTCCGGGGAGCTGTTTTTT.

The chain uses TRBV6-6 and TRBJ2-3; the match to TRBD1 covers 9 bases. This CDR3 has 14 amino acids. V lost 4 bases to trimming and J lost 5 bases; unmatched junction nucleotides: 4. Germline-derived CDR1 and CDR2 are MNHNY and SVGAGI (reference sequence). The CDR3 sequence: CASSFDRGGDTQYF. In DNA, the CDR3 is TGTGCCAGCAGTTTCGACAGGGGGGGAGATACGCAGTATTTT.

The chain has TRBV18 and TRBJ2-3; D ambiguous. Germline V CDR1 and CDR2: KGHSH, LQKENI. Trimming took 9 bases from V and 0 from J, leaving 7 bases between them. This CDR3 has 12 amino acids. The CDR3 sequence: CASTESTDTQYF. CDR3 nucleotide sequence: TGTGCCAGTACAGAGAGCACAGATACGCAGTATTTT. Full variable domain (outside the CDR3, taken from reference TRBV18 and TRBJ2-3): NAGVMQNPRHLVRRRGQEARLRCSPMKGHSHVYWYRQLPEEGLKFMVYLQKENIIDESGMPKERFSAEFPKEGPSILRIQQVVRGDSAAYFCASTESTDTQYFGPGTRLTVL.

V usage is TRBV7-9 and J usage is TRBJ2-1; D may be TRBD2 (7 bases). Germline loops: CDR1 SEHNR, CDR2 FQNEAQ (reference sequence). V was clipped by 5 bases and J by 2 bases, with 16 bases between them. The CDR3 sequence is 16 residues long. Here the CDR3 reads CASSPRGGGTYNEQFF. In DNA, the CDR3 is TGTGCCAGCAGCCCCCGCGGGGGCGGGACCTACAATGAGCAGTTCTTC.

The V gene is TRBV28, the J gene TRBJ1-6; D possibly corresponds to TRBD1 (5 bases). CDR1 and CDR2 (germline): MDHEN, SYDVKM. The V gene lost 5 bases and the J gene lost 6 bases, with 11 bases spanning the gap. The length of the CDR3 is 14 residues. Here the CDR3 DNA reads TGTGCCAGCAGTCGGGACGGAAGTAATTCACCCCTCCACTTT. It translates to CASSRDGSNSPLHF.

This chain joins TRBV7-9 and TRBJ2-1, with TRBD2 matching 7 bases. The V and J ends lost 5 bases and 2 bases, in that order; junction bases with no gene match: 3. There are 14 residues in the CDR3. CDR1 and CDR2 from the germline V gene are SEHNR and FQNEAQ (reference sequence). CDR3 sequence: CASSSGVTYNEQFF. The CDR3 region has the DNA TGTGCCAGCAGCAGCGGGGTCACCTACAATGAGCAGTTCTTC.

CDR3 in DNA: TGTGCCAGCAGCCTCGGGTGGGAGCGGGAGTACTTC. Its protein product is CASSLGWEREYF. The genes are TRBV7-2 and TRBJ2-7; TRBD2 is a possible D gene (6 bases). This CDR3 has 12 amino acids. Germline V gene data show CDR1 as SGHTA and CDR2 as FQGNSA. The V end lost 5 bases, the J end lost 11 bases, and 16 bases lay between the germline ends.

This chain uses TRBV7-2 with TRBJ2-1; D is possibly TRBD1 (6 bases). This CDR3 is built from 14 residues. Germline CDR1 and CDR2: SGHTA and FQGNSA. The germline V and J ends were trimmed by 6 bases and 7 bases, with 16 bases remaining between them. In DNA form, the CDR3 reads TGTGCCAGCAGAGGGGCAGGGGCGCGAAATGAGCAGTTCTTC. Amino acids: CASRGAGARNEQFF.

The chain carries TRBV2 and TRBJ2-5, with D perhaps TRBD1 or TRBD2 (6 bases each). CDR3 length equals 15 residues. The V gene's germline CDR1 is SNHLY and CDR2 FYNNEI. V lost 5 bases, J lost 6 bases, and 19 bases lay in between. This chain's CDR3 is CASSQNGWGAQTQYF. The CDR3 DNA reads TGTGCCAGCAGTCAAAATGGTTGGGGGGCACAGACCCAGTACTTC.

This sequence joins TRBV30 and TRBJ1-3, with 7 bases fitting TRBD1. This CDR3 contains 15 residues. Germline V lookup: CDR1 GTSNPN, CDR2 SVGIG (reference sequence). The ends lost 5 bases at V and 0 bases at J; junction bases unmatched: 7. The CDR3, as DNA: TGTGCCTGGGACCGACAGGGTAACTCTGGAAACACCATATATTTT. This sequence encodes CAWDRQGNSGNTIYF.

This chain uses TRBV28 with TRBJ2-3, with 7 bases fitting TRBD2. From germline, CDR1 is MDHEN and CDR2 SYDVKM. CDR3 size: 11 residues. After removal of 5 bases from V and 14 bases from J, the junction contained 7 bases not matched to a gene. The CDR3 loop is CASSTSVSSYF. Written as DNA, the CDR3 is TGTGCCAGCAGTACTAGCGTCTCTTCGTATTTT.

The CDR3: CASSLTGDPYGYTF. The CDR3 nucleotides are TGCGCCAGCAGCCTGACAGGGGACCCCTATGGCTACACCTTC. The chain links TRBV5-1 to TRBJ1-2; the match to TRBD1 covers 8 bases. Germline assignment: CDR1 SGHRS and CDR2 YFSETQ. The ends lost 4 bases at V and 4 bases at J; junction bases unmatched: 6. CDR3 length: 14 amino acids.

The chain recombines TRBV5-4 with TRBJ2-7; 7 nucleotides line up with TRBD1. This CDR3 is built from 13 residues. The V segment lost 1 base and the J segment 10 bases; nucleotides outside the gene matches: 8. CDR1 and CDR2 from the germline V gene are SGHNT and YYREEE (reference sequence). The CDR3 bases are TGTGCCAGCAGCTTGTTTGAGGGGGCTAACCAGTACTTC. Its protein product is CASSLFEGANQYF.